This T cell receptor (beta chain) is drawn from a study of blood T cell repertoires in COVID-19. On the study more broadly: T cells, B-cell-depleted T cells, or PBMCs provided the cDNA or gDNA that served as material.

The table came from immunoSEQ multiplex PCR; TCRdb's copy has only in-frame clones and leaves some out. The top ten hold over 3.5% of the sample, which has 100,000 or so clones, around 90% seen once. V was pared by 4 bases and J by 10 bases, with 3 bases of the junction left unmatched. This CDR3 comprises 13 residues. From germline, CDR1 is MNHEY and CDR2 SMNVEV (reference sequence). The TCR was taken from a woman between 50 and 59 years old in a cohort sampled during active COVID-19. The sample was peripheral blood. The chain is built from TRBV27 and TRBJ2-1; 11 positions match TRBD2. The CDR3 nucleotides read TGTGCCAGCAGTTCTTCTAGCGGGGGGGAGCAGTTCTTC. Translating it yields CASSSSSGGEQFF.